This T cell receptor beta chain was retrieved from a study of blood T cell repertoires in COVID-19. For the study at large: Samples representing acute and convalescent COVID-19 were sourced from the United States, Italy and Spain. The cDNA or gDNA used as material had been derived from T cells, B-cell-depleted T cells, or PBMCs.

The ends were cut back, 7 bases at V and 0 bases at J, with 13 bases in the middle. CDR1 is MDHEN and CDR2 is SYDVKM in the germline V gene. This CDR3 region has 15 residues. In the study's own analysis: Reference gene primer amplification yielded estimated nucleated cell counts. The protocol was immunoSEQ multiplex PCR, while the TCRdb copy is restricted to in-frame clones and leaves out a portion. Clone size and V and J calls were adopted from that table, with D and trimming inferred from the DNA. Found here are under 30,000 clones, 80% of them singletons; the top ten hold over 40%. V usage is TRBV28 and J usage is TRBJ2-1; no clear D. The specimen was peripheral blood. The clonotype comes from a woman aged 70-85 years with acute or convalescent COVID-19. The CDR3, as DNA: TGTGCCAGCACCTCGATTAGCCTCTCCTACAATGAGCAGTTCTTC. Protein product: CASTSISLSYNEQFF.